Below are 23 T cell receptor beta chains sequenced from a single sample in a study of T-cell reconstitution after alpha-beta-depleted transplantation in children. The TCRbeta library was prepared with unique molecular identifiers. Each CDR3 protein is one row after TCRdb ran MiXCR on the PCR reads. This table holds about 300,000 distinct CDR3 sequences, about a tenth found once. This material consisted of PBMCs, taken before TCRalphabeta/CD19-depleted stem cell transplant. All receptors come from a boy less than two years old with acute myeloid leukemia, due to receive a stem cell transplant.

This clonotype occurred many times. The chain joins TRBV12-3 or TRBV12-4 to TRBJ2-2, with D hard to call. This CDR3 has 15 residues. Trimming took off 7 bases at V and 3 bases at J, with 15 bases between the two ends. The CDR3 DNA follows: TGTGCCAGCAAGCGCGCGGCAGCATACACCGGGGAGCTGTTTTTT. The encoded protein is CASKRAAAYTGELFF.

The sample holds many counts of this clonotype. J is TRBJ2-7 and V is TRBV7-2; maybe TRBD1 (6 bases). CDR1 and CDR2 from the germline V gene are SGHTA and FQGNSA. Deletions cut 7 bases from V and 2 bases from J, with 15 bases between. This CDR3 is 14 amino acids long. The CDR3 region has the DNA TGTGCCAGCACCTCCGCGACAGGCCCCTACGAGCAGTACTTC. Translating it yields CASTSATGPYEQYF.

This clonotype was recorded a few times. This sequence joins TRBV29-1 and TRBJ2-7, with TRBD1 matching 10 bases. Germline-derived CDR1 and CDR2 are SQVTM and ANQGSEA. The CDR3 loop spans 13 amino acids. V lost 3 bases to trimming and J lost 2 bases; unmatched junction nucleotides: 1. The CDR3 DNA reads TGCAGCGTTGATGGGACAGGGGCCTACGAGCAGTACTTC. Translating it yields CSVDGTGAYEQYF.

This chain joins TRBV5-1 and TRBJ1-2; D unclear. The CDR3 length is 13 residues. V was trimmed by 1 base and J by 3 bases, leaving 7 bases between them. Germline V gene data show CDR1 as SGHRS and CDR2 as YFSETQ. The CDR3 coding sequence is TGCGCCAGCAGCTTGCGGACGGACTATGGCTACACCTTC. Encoded protein: CASSLRTDYGYTF.

V is TRBV28 and J is TRBJ2-5; D is undetermined. This CDR3 comprises 14 residues. Trimming took 5 bases from V and 5 from J, leaving 15 bases between them. Per germline, CDR1 MDHEN and CDR2 SYDVKM. The CDR3 coding sequence is TGTGCCAGCAGTAATGGGCTACCCGGGGAGACCCAGTACTTC. Its translation is CASSNGLPGETQYF.

The rearrangement uses TRBV20-1 and TRBJ2-2, with D possibly being TRBD1 or TRBD2 (5 bases each). Germline V gives CDR1 DFQATT, CDR2 SNEGSKA (reference sequence). V was clipped by 4 bases and J by 8 bases, with 17 bases between them. This CDR3 is built from 14 residues. The CDR3 nucleotides are TGCAGTGCTACCCTTAACGGGGCCCTTGGGGAGCTGTTTTTT. This encodes CSATLNGALGELFF.

This clonotype was detected ten times or more. The J gene is TRBJ2-3, the V gene TRBV5-4, with a possible D match to TRBD2 (6 bases). Per germline, CDR1 SGHNT and CDR2 YYREEE (reference sequence). The V and J ends lost 4 bases and 1 base respectively, with 16 bases between them. This CDR3 region has 16 residues. CDR3 loop: CASSPGGQAGTDTQYF. In nucleotides, the CDR3 is TGTGCCAGCAGCCCAGGAGGGCAGGCCGGCACAGATACGCAGTATTTT.

This clonotype was observed many times. The rearrangement links TRBV13 to TRBJ2-6; D gene unclear. Germline lookup yields CDR1 PRHDT and CDR2 FYEKMQ (reference sequence). The CDR3 loop spans 14 amino acids. Between the trimmed V and J ends, which lost 1 base and 0 bases, there was a span of 1 base. The CDR3 loop is CASSLDSGANVLTF. For the CDR3, the DNA is TGTGCCAGCAGCTTAGACTCTGGGGCCAACGTCCTGACTTTC.

This chain connects TRBV7-6 to TRBJ1-6; 8 nucleotides match TRBD1. Looked up from germline, CDR1 is SGHVS and CDR2 is FNYEAQ. V lost 3 bases and J lost 8; bases outside the gene matches: 3. The CDR3 length is 14 residues. The CDR3 DNA reads as TGTGCCAGCAGCTTTCCAGGGGGCCATTCACCCCTCCACTTT. As protein: CASSFPGGHSPLHF. The whole variable domain, remainder taken from reference TRBV7-6 and TRBJ1-6, is GAGVSQSPRYKVTKRGQDVALRCDPISGHVSLYWYRQALGQGPEFLTYFNYEAQQDKSGLPNDRFSAERPEGSISTLTIQRTEQRDSAMYRCASSFPGGHSPLHFGNGTRLTVT.

This clonotype was counted many times. The J gene is TRBJ2-1, the V gene TRBV15, with D uncertain. This CDR3 is 13 amino acids long. V lost 1 base, J lost 4 bases, and 5 bases lay in between. Germline CDR1 LNHNV, CDR2 YYDKDF (reference sequence). The CDR3 here is CATSRGAYNEQFF. The CDR3 DNA follows: TGTGCCACCAGCAGAGGGGCGTACAATGAGCAGTTCTTC.

This clonotype was recorded at least ten times. The rearrangement joins TRBV28 to TRBJ2-7; 7 bases agree with TRBD2. After removal of 5 bases from V and 0 bases from J, the junction contained 7 bases not matched to a gene. Germline assignment: CDR1 MDHEN and CDR2 SYDVKM. CDR3 length: 15 amino acids. The CDR3 is CASSRAGTISYEQYF. In nucleotides, the CDR3 is TGTGCCAGCAGTCGAGCCGGGACTATCTCCTACGAGCAGTACTTC.

The table lists this clonotype with many counts. This chain links TRBV6-5 with TRBJ2-5, with 7 bases identical to TRBD1. Germline V gene lookup returns CDR1 MNHEY and CDR2 SVGAGI. CDR3 size: 15 residues. Trimming at V came to 6 bases and at J to 4 bases, leaving 11 bases not matched to a gene. CDR3 in amino acids: CASRNTGAGGETQYF. The CDR3 DNA reads as TGTGCCAGCAGAAACACAGGGGCTGGAGGAGAGACCCAGTACTTC.

This clonotype was counted ten times or more. This chain uses TRBV29-1 with TRBJ2-2, with TRBD1 matching 7 bases. V dropped 4 bases and J dropped 2; count of bases not matched to a gene: 7. CDR1 is SQVTM, CDR2 ANQGSEA, per germline. The CDR3 consists of 15 residues. CDR3 protein: CSVGSRDSNTGELFF. The CDR3 bases are TGCAGCGTTGGGAGCCGGGACAGCAACACCGGGGAGCTGTTTTTT.

This clonotype occurred a few times. The CDR3 region is CASSPPVSVYNEQFF. The CDR3 bases are TGTGCCAGCAGCCCCCCGGTTAGCGTATACAATGAGCAGTTCTTC. This chain links TRBV9 with TRBJ2-1, with D perhaps matching TRBD2 (5 bases). The CDR3 covers 15 residues. Between the trimmed V and J ends, which lost 4 bases and 4 bases, there was a span of 15 bases. CDR1 SGDLS and CDR2 YYNGEE come from the germline V gene.

In its sample, this clonotype was seen a few times. The V call is TRBV20-1, the J call TRBJ2-3; 7 bases align to TRBD2. The CDR3 has 15 amino acids. After removal of 5 bases from V and 3 bases from J, the junction contained 11 bases not matched to a gene. Per the germline V gene, CDR1 is DFQATT and CDR2 is SNEGSKA (reference sequence). As DNA, the CDR3 is TGCAGTGCTGCGGGAGAGGGAGCAACAACAGATACGCAGTATTTT. As protein: CSAAGEGATTDTQYF.

This clonotype was seen ten or more times. The chain has TRBV7-9 and TRBJ1-4; D is unclear. V lost 3 bases and J 3 bases, leaving 14 bases between the germline ends. Germline assignment: CDR1 SEHNR and CDR2 FQNEAQ (reference sequence). The CDR3 sequence is 16 residues long. CDR3 nucleotides: TGTGCCAGCAGCTTTATAGCAGGTTGGGCTAATGAAAAACTGTTTTTT. Its translation: CASSFIAGWANEKLFF.

This chain connects TRBV28 to TRBJ2-1; TRBD2 matches 12 bases. The CDR3 consists of 16 residues. Germline lookup yields CDR1 MDHEN and CDR2 SYDVKM. The V segment lost 3 bases and the J segment 3 bases; nucleotides outside the gene matches: 3. The CDR3 protein is CASSLTSGSIYNEQFF. The CDR3 DNA sequence: TGTGCCAGCAGTTTGACTAGCGGGAGCATCTACAATGAGCAGTTCTTC.

The rearrangement joins TRBV20-1 to TRBJ1-1; TRBD1 matches at 9 bases. This CDR3 contains 13 residues. With 5 bases clipped from V and 4 bases from J, the junction kept 5 bases outside the gene matches. Germline V CDR1 and CDR2: DFQATT, SNEGSKA (reference sequence). The CDR3 loop is CSAAGQGGTEAFF. CDR3 sequence (DNA): TGCAGTGCTGCGGGACAGGGAGGCACTGAAGCTTTCTTT.

V is TRBV6-1 and J is TRBJ2-7, with a possible D match to TRBD2 (6 bases). The ends were cut back, 6 bases at V and 2 bases at J, with 17 bases in the middle. There are 15 residues in the CDR3. CDR1 is MNHNS and CDR2 is SASEGT in the germline V gene. The DNA of the CDR3 is TGTGCCAGCAGCCACGGGGGTAGCGCGACCTACGAGCAGTACTTC. Its protein product is CASSHGGSATYEQYF.

This clonotype showed up many times. The genes are TRBV7-2 and TRBJ2-3; maybe TRBD1 (5 bases). Trimming left V 5 bases short and J 1 base short, with 10 bases between. Germline lookup yields CDR1 SGHTA and CDR2 FQGNSA. The CDR3 extends over 14 amino acids. The CDR3 region has the DNA TGTGCCAGCAGCCCCCAGGGTCGCACAGATACGCAGTATTTT. Amino acids: CASSPQGRTDTQYF.

At least ten counts were recorded for this clonotype. The chain carries TRBV21-1 and TRBJ2-1; the table's D call, TRBD2, was not checked against the DNA. TRBV21-1 is a recognized pseudogene. This CDR3 contains 14 residues. The CDR3 loop reads CASDGLAEYNEQFF. For the CDR3, the DNA is TGTGCCAGTGATGGACTAGCGGAATACAATGAGCAGTTCTTC.

About this clonotype itself: It may be a read error: a sequence one base away is much more abundant. The chain combines TRBV7-2 with TRBJ2-7; D unclear. CDR3 length: 14 amino acids. Germline loops: CDR1 SGHTA, CDR2 FQGNSA. V lost 5 bases and J 3 bases, leaving 14 bases between the germline ends. The CDR3 sequence: CASSLGMLLYEQYF. The DNA for the CDR3 is TGTGCCAGCAGCCTCGGAATGCTACTCTACGAGCAGTACTTC. The full variable domain, its missing parts supplied by reference TRBV7-2 and TRBJ2-7, is GAGVSQSPSNKVTEKGKDVELRCDPISGHTALYWYRQSLGQGLEFLIYFQGNSAPDKSGLPSDRFSAERTGGSVSTLTIQRTQQEDSAVYLCASSLGMLLYEQYFGPGTRLTVT.

The chain combines TRBV20-1 with TRBJ2-7; 9 nucleotides align to TRBD2. Germline values: CDR1 DFQATT, CDR2 SNEGSKA (reference sequence). This CDR3 is 13 amino acids long. J gave up 2 bases and V 7 bases, and 6 bases lay outside the gene matches. DNA of the CDR3: TGCAGTGTCTCGACTAGCGGTACCTACGAGCAGTACTTC. Translation gives CSVSTSGTYEQYF.